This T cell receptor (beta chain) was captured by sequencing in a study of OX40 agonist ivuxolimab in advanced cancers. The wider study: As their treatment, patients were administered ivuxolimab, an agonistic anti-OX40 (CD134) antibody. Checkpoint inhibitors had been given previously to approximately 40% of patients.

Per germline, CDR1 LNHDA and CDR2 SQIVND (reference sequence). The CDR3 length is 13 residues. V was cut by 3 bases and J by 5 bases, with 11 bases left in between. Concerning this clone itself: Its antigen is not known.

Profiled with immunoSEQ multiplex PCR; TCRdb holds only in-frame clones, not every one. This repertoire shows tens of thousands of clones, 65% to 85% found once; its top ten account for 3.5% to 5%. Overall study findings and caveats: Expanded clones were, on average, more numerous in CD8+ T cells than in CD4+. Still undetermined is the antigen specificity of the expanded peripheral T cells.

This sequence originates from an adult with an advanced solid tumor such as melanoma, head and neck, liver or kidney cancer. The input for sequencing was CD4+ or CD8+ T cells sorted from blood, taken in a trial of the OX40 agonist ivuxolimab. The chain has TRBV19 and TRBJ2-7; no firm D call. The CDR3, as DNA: TGTGCCAGTAGTATCGACGGGTCCCACGAGCAGTACTTC. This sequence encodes CASSIDGSHEQYF.